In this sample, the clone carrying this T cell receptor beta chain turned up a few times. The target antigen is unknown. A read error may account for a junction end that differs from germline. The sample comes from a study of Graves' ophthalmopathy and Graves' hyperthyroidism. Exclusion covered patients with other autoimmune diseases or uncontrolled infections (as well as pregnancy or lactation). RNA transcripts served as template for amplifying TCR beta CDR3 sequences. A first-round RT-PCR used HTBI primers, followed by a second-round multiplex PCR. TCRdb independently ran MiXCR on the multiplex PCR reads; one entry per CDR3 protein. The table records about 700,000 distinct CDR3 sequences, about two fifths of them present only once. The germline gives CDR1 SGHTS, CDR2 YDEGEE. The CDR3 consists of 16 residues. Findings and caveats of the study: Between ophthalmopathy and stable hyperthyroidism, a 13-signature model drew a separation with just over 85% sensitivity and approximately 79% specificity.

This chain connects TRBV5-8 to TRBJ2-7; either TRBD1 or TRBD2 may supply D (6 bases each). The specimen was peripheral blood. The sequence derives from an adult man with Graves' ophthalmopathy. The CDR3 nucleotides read TGCGCCAGCAGCTGGGGGGCGCAGTTAAAGCCCTACGAGCAGTACTTC. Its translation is CASSWGAQLKPYEQYF.